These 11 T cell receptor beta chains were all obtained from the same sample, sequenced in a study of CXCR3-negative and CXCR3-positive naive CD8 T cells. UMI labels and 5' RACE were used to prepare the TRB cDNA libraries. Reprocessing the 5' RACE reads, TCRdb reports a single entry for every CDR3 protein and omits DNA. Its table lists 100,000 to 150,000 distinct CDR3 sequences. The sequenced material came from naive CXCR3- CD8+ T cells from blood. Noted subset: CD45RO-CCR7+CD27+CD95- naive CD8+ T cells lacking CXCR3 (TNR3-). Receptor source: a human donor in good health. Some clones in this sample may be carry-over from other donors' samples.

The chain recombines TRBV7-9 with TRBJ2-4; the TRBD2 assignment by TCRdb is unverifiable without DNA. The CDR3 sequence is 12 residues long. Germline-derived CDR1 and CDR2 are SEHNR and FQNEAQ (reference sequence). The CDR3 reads CASSLSGGDDWF.

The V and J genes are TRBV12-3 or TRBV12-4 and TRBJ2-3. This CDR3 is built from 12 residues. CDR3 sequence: CASTVLADTQYF.

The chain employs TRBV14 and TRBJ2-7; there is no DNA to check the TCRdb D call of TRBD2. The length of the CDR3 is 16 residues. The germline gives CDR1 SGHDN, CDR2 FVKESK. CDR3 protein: CASSQDWGLAYNEQYF.

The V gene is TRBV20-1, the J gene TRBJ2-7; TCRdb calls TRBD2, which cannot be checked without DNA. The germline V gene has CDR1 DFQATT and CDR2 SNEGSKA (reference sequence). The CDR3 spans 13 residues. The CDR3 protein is CSARGRLSYEQYF.

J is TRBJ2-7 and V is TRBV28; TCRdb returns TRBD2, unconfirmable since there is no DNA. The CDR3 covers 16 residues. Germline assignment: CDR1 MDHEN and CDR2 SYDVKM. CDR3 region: CASRSELQRGNSEQYF.

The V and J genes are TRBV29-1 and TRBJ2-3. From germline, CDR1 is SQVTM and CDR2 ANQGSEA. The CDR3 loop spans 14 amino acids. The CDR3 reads CSVVVWSSTDTQYF.

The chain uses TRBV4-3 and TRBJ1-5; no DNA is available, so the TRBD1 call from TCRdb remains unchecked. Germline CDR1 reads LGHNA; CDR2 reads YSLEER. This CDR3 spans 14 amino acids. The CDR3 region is CASSQGGANQPQHF.

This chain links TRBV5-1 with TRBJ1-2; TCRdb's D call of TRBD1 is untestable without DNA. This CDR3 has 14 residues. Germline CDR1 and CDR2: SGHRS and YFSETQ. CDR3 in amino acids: CASSSWGPGYGYTF.

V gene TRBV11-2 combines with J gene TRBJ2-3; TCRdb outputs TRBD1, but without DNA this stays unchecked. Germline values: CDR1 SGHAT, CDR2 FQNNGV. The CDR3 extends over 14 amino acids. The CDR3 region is CASTTGVGADTQFF. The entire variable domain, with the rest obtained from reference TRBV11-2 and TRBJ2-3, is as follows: EAGVAQSPRYKIIEKRQSVAFWCNPISGHATLYWYQQILGQGPKLLIQFQNNGVVDDSQLPKDRFSAERLKGVDSTLKIQPAKLEDSAVYLCASTTGVGADTQFFGPGTRLTVL.

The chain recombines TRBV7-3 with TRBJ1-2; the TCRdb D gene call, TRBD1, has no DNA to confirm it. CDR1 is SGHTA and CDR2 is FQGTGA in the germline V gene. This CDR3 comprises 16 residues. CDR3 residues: CASSSGGAEPNYGYTF.

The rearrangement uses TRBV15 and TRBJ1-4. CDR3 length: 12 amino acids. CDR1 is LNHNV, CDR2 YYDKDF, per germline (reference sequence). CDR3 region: CATRETGEKLFF.